The clone carrying this T cell receptor beta chain is identified as medium-sized from frequency. The target antigen is unknown. The CDR3 is made up of 14 amino acids. This sample stems from a study of human CD8 memory T cell subsets. Researchers made TCR beta libraries via UMI-labeled 5' RACE. TCRdb re-called the 5' RACE reads; one entry per CDR3 protein, DNA not given. The listing records about 18,000 distinct CDR3 sequences. Study conclusions and caveats: The study sequenced T cell receptor beta chains and no other chains.

The gene calls are TRBV12-3 or TRBV12-4 and TRBJ2-7. The sample comprised CD8+ T cells from PBMCs. This TCR came from a human donor in good health. CDR3 residues: CASSFDGVGYEQYF.